The entry below describes one T cell receptor (beta chain). This specimen belongs to a study of blood T cell repertoires in COVID-19. Study in general: Acute-phase and convalescent COVID-19 samples originated in the United States, Italy and Spain. PBMCs, B-cell-depleted T cells, or T cells provided the cDNA or gDNA that made up the material.

Germline assignment: CDR1 MNHEY and CDR2 SMNVEV (reference sequence). CDR3 length: 16 residues. Trimming pared 3 bases from V and 0 bases from J, leaving 13 bases between. As processed by the authors: Cell counts per sample came from amplifying reference gene primers. Libraries were prepared by immunoSEQ multiplex PCR; TCRdb keeps only in-frame clonotypes and omits some of them. V and J calls and clone size are as listed in that table; D and trimming were resolved from the DNA. There are approximately 260,000 clones in the sample; about 88% occur only once, and 3.6% lies in the top ten. The chain employs TRBV27 and TRBJ2-3; tentative D call: TRBD2 (6 bases). The material sequenced was peripheral blood. The clonotype comes from a man aged 18 to 29 with active or convalescent COVID-19. CDR3 sequence reads: CASSFSSGSSTDTQYF. As DNA, the CDR3 is TGTGCCAGCAGTTTTTCAAGCGGGTCTAGCACAGATACGCAGTATTTT.